One and the same sample provided the 19 T cell receptor beta chains below, sequenced in a study of cytotoxic CD8 clonotypes in ibrutinib-treated CLL. Repertoires were generated with immunoSEQ multiplex PCR, while TCRdb's copy carries only in-frame clones and drops some. Of around 140,000 clones in the sample, 80% to 90% were seen once. This specimen was PBMCs, taken after 24 months of ibrutinib treatment. All receptors come from a human donor with chronic lymphocytic leukemia.

The chain joins TRBV10-3 to TRBJ2-4, with D possibly TRBD2 on 5 matching bases. The CDR3 totals 12 residues. V lost 2 bases, J lost 11 bases, and 10 bases lay in between. Germline CDR1 and CDR2: ENHRY and SYGVKD. The CDR3 protein is CAISEPPSLQYF. CDR3 in DNA: TGTGCCATCAGTGAGCCCCCTAGCCTTCAGTACTTC.

The chain employs TRBV6-1 and TRBJ1-2; 11 nucleotides agree with TRBD1. The V gene end was trimmed by 4 bases and the J gene end by 5 bases; junction bases not matched to a gene: 12. Germline CDR1 is MNHNS and CDR2 is SASEGT. The CDR3 contains 17 residues. CDR3 DNA sequence: TGTGCCAGCAGTGGGCCGGGACAGGGGGTGGGTCTATATGGCTACACCTTC. It encodes CASSGPGQGVGLYGYTF.

The chain recombines TRBV28 with TRBJ1-4; D gene unclear. V was pared by 5 bases and J by 8 bases, with 15 bases between. This CDR3 contains 14 residues. Germline V gives CDR1 MDHEN, CDR2 SYDVKM. The CDR3 region has the DNA TGTGCCAGCAGTCTCAATCCGATGGGCGAAAAACTGTTTTTT. It codes for CASSLNPMGEKLFF.

The V gene is TRBV7-2, the J gene TRBJ1-3; D is unresolved. Germline V lookup: CDR1 SGHTA, CDR2 FQGNSA. The CDR3 is made up of 14 amino acids. V lost 5 bases to trimming and J lost 4 bases, with 12 bases between them. In DNA, the CDR3 is TGTGCCAGCAGCCACAGAGCAGCCGGAAACACCATATATTTT. Its translation is CASSHRAAGNTIYF. The full variable domain, completed using reference TRBV7-2 and TRBJ1-3, is GAGVSQSPSNKVTEKGKDVELRCDPISGHTALYWYRQSLGQGLEFLIYFQGNSAPDKSGLPSDRFSAERTGGSVSTLTIQRTQQEDSAVYLCASSHRAAGNTIYFGEGSWLTVV.

This chain uses TRBV7-8 with TRBJ1-1, with 7 positions matching TRBD1. The CDR3 is 15 residues long. Germline assignment: CDR1 SGHVS and CDR2 FQNEAQ. J was trimmed by 1 base and V by 0 bases; bases with no gene match: 2. The CDR3 reads CASSLAGTANTEAFF. CDR3 nucleotides: TGTGCCAGCAGCTTAGCCGGGACAGCGAACACTGAAGCTTTCTTT.

The J gene is TRBJ2-7, the V gene TRBV21-1; whether TRBD2, the table's D call, matches the DNA was not checked. TRBV21-1 is listed as a pseudogene. This CDR3 has 17 residues. The CDR3 DNA is TGTGCCAGCAGCCCACGGGTAGGTTATCCCTCCTCCTACGAGCAGTACTTC. Translation: CASSPRVGYPSSYEQYF.

This clone came up once. The rearrangement links TRBV4-1 to TRBJ1-2, with D possibly matching TRBD1 (5 bases). Germline lookup yields CDR1 MGHRA and CDR2 YSYEKL. This CDR3 is 13 amino acids long. Trimming left V 6 bases short and J 4 bases short, with 12 bases between. CDR3 protein: CASRPGSSYGYTF. As DNA, the CDR3 is TGCGCCAGCAGACCAGGGAGCAGCTATGGCTACACCTTC.

The chain carries TRBV27 and TRBJ1-6; tentatively, D is TRBD1 (5 bases). V lost 2 bases and J 8 bases, leaving 7 bases between the germline ends. Germline V gives CDR1 MNHEY, CDR2 SMNVEV (reference sequence). This CDR3 contains 13 residues. CDR3 coding DNA: TGTGCCAGCAGTTTAATCAGGGATTCACCCCTCCACTTT. Translation gives CASSLIRDSPLHF.

This chain joins TRBV5-1 and TRBJ2-1; tentative D call: TRBD1 (5 bases). The germline gives CDR1 SGHRS, CDR2 YFSETQ. The CDR3 has 14 residues. V lost 0 bases and J lost 8, with 12 bases in between. CDR3 amino acids: CASSLEGHRHEQFF. In nucleotides, the CDR3 is TGCGCCAGCAGCTTGGAGGGGCATAGGCATGAGCAGTTCTTC. The variable domain in full, completed from reference TRBV5-1 and TRBJ2-1, reads KAGVTQTPRYLIKTRGQQVTLSCSPISGHRSVSWYQQTPGQGLQFLFEYFSETQRNKGNFPGRFSGRQFSNSRSEMNVSTLELGDSALYLCASSLEGHRHEQFFGPGTRLTVL.

This sequence joins TRBV6-4 and TRBJ2-3, with D possibly being TRBD1 or TRBD2 (6 bases each). This CDR3 comprises 13 residues. V was shortened by 3 bases and J by 14 bases, with 18 bases between the two germline ends. Germline V CDR1 and CDR2: MRHNA, SNTAGT. The DNA for the CDR3 is TGTGCCAGCAGTGAAGGGCGGGACACCCGTCCGTATTTT. Residues: CASSEGRDTRPYF.

V and J are TRBV7-3 and TRBJ1-5; 8 nucleotides agree with TRBD1. Germline CDR1 is SGHTA and CDR2 is FQGTGA. The V gene end was trimmed by 4 bases and the J gene end by 0 bases; junction bases not matched to a gene: 8. CDR3 length equals 17 residues. The CDR3 is CASSSSGGPYSNQPQHF. The CDR3 coding sequence is TGTGCCAGCAGCTCCTCAGGGGGCCCTTATAGCAATCAGCCCCAGCATTTT. Full variable domain (remainder filled in from reference TRBV7-3 and TRBJ1-5): GAGVSQTPSNKVTEKGKYVELRCDPISGHTALYWYRQSLGQGPEFLIYFQGTGAADDSGLPNDRFFAVRPEGSVSTLKIQRTERGDSAVYLCASSSSGGPYSNQPQHFGDGTRLSIL.

V and J are TRBV7-2 and TRBJ2-3, with 7 bases aligning to TRBD2. Looked up from germline, CDR1 is SGHTA and CDR2 is FQGNSA. Germline trimming cut 4 bases from V and 10 bases from J; bases unmatched to any gene: 5. CDR3 length: 12 residues. The CDR3 DNA follows: TGTGCCAGCAGCTCAAGCGGGAAGGCGCAGTATTTT. Its translation: CASSSSGKAQYF.

This chain connects TRBV7-9 to TRBJ2-7; either TRBD1 or TRBD2 may fit D (6 bases each). This CDR3 comprises 18 residues. V was trimmed by 0 bases and J by 7 bases, leaving 25 bases between them. The germline gives CDR1 SEHNR, CDR2 FQNEAQ (reference sequence). The chain's CDR3 is CASSLAGLGHHIQLEQYF. CDR3 bases: TGTGCCAGCAGCTTAGCGGGACTGGGACACCATATCCAACTAGAGCAGTACTTC. Complete variable domain (other parts from reference TRBV7-9 and TRBJ2-7): DTGVSQNPRHKITKRGQNVTFRCDPISEHNRLYWYRQTLGQGPEFLTYFQNEAQLEKSRLLSDRFSAERPKGSFSTLEIQRTEQGDSAMYLCASSLAGLGHHIQLEQYFGPGTRLTVT.

The chain joins TRBV5-6 to TRBJ2-3; D may be TRBD2 (6 bases). In germline, CDR1 is SGHDT, CDR2 YYEEEE. V was shortened by 4 bases and J by 4 bases, with 16 bases between the two germline ends. This CDR3 has 15 residues. The CDR3 spells CASSPEERRADTQYF. CDR3 nucleotides: TGTGCCAGCAGCCCCGAGGAAAGGAGGGCAGATACGCAGTATTTT.

The chain joins TRBV10-1 to TRBJ1-1; D remains unclear. Trimming left V 0 bases short and J 4 bases short, with 12 bases between. CDR1 WNHNN and CDR2 SYGVQD come from the germline V gene (reference sequence). The CDR3 contains 15 residues. The CDR3 loop is CASSESWVCGTEAFF. DNA of the CDR3: TGCGCCAGCAGTGAGTCATGGGTATGTGGCACTGAAGCTTTCTTT.

This rearrangement joins TRBV19 to TRBJ1-6; 9 nucleotides match TRBD1. Germline V gene data show CDR1 as LNHDA and CDR2 as SQIVND (reference sequence). The CDR3 is 17 residues long. V shed 4 bases and J 0 bases; nucleotides not matched to a gene: 4. DNA of the CDR3: TGTGCCAGTAGTACTGGGACAGGGAGCTCCTATAATTCACCCCTCCACTTT. It encodes CASSTGTGSSYNSPLHF. Looking up the rest from reference TRBV19 and TRBJ1-6 gives the full variable domain: DGGITQSPKYLFRKEGQNVTLSCEQNLNHDAMYWYRQDPGQGLRLIYYSQIVNDFQKGDIAEGYSVSREKKESFPLTVTSAQKNPTAFYLCASSTGTGSSYNSPLHFGNGTRLTVT.

Turning to this clone: Other DNA sequences in the sample encode the same CDR3. The chain links TRBV18 to TRBJ2-7; the D gene is possibly TRBD1 (6 bases). Germline V gene lookup returns CDR1 KGHSH and CDR2 LQKENI. Trimming left V 0 bases short and J 3 bases short, with 9 bases between. This CDR3 region has 14 residues. CDR3 DNA sequence: TGTGCCAGCTCACCACCGGGACAAGGCTACGAGCAGTACTTC. Translation: CASSPPGQGYEQYF.

The chain carries TRBV6-1 and TRBJ1-1; D is ambiguous. Germline values: CDR1 MNHNS, CDR2 SASEGT. The CDR3 is 13 amino acids. The V end was cut by 2 bases, the J end by 1 base, with 5 bases between. The CDR3 region is CASSERGNTEAFF. The CDR3, as DNA: TGTGCCAGCAGTGAACGAGGGAACACTGAAGCTTTCTTT.

V is TRBV28 and J is TRBJ2-1; D is undetermined. The CDR3 extends over 15 amino acids. V was trimmed by 5 bases and J by 3 bases, leaving 14 bases between them. Germline V gives CDR1 MDHEN, CDR2 SYDVKM. The CDR3 DNA is TGTGCCAGCAGTACGTCAACCCCGAGCTACAATGAGCAGTTCTTC. This sequence encodes CASSTSTPSYNEQFF.